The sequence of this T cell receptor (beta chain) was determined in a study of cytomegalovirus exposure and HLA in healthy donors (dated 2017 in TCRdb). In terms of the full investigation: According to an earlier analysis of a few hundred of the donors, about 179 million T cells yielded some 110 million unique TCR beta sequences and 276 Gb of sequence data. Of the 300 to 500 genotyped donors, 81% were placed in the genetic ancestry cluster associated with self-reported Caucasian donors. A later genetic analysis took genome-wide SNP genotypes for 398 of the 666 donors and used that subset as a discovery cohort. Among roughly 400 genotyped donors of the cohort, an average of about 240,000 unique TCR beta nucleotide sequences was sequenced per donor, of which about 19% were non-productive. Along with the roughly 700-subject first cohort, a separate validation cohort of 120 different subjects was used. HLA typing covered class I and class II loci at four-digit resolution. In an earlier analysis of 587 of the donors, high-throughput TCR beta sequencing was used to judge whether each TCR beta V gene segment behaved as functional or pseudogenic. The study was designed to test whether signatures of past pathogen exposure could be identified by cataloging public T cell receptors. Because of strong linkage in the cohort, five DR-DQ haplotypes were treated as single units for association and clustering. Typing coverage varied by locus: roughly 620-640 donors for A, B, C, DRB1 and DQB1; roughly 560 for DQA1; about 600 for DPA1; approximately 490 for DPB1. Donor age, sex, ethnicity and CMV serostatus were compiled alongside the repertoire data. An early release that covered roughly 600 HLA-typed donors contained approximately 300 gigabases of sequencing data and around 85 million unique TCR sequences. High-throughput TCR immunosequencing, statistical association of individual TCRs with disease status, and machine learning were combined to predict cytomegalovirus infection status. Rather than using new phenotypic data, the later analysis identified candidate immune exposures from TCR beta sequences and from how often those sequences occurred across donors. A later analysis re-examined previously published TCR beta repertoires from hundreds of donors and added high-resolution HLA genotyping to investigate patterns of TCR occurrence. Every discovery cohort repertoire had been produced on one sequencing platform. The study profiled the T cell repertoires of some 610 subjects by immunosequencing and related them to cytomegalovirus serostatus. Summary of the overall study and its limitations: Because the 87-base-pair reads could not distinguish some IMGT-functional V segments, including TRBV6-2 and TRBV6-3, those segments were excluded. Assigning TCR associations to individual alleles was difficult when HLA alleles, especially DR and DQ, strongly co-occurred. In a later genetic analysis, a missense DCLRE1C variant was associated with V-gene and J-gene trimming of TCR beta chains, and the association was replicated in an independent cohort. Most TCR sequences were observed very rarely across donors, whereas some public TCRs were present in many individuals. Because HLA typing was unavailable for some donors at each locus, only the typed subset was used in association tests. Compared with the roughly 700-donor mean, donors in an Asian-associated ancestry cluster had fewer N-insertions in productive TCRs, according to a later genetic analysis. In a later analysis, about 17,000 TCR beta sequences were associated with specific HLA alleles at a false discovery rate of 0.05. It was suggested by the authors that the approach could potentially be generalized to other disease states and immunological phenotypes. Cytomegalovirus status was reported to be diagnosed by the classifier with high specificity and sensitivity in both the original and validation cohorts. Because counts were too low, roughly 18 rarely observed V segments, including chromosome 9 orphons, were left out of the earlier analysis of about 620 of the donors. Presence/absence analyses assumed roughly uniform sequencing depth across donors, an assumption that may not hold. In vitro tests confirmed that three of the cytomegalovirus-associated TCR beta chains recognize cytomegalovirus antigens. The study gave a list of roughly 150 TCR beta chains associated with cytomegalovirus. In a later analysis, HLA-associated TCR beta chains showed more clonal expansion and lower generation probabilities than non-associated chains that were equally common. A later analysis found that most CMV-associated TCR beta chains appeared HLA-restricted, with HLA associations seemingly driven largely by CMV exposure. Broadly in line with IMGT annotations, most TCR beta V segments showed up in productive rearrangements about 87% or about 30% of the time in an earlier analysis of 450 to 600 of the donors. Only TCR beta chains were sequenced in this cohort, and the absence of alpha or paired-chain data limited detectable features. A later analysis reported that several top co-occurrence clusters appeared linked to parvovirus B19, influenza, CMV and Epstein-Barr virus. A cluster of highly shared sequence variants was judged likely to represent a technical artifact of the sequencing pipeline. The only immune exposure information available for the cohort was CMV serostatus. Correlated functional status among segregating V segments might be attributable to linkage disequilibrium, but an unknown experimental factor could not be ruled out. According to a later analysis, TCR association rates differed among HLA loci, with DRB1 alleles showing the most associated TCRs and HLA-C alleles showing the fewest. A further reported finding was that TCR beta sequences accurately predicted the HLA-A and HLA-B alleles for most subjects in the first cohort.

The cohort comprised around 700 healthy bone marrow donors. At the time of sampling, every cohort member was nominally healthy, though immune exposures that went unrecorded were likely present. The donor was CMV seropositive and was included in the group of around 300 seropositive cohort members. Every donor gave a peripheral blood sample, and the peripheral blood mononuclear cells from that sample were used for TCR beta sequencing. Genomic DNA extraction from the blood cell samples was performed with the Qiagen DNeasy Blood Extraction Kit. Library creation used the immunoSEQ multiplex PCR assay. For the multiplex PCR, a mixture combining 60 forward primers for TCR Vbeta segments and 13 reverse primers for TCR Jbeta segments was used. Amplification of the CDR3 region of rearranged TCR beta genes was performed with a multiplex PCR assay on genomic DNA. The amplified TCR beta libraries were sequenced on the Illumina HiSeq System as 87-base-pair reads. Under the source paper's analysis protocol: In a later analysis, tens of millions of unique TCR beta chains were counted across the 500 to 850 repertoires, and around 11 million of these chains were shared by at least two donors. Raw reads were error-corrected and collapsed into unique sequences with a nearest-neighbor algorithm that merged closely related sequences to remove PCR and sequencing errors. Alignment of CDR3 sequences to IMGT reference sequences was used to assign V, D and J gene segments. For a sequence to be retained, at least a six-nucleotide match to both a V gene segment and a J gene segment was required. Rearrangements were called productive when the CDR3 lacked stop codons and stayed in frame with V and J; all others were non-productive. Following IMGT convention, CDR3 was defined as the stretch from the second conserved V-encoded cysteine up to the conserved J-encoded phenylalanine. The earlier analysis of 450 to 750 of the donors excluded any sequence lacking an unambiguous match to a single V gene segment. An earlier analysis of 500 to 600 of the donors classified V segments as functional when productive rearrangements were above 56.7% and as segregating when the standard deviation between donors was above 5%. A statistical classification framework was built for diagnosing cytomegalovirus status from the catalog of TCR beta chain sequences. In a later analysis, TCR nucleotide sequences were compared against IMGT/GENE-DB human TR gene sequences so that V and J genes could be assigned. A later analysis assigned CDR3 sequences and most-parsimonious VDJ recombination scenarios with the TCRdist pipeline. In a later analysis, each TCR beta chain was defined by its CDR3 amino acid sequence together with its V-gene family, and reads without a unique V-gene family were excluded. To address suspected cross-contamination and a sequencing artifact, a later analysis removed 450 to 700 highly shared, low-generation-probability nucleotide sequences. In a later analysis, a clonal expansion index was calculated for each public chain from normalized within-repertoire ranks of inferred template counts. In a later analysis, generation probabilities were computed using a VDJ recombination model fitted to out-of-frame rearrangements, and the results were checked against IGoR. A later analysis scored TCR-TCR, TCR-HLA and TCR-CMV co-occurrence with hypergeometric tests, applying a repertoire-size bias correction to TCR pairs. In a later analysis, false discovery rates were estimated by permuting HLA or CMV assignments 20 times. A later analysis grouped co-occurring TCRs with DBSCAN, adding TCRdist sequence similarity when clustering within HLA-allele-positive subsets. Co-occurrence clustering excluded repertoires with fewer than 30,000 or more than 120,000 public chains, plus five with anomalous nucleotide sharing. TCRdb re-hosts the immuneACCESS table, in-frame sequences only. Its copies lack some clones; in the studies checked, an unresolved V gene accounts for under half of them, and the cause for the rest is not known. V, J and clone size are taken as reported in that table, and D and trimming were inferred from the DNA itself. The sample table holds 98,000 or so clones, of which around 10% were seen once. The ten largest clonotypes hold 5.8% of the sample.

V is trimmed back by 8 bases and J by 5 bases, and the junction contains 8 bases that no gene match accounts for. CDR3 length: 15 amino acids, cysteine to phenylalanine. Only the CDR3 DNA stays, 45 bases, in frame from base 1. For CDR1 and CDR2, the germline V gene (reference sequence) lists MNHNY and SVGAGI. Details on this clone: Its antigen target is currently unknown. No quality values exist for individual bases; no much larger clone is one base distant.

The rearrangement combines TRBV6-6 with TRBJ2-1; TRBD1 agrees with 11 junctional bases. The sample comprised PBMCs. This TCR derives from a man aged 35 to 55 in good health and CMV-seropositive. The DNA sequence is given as TGTGCCAGCGACCTGGGGACAGGGGGTCACAATGAGCAGTTCTTC. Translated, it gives CASDLGTGGHNEQFF.